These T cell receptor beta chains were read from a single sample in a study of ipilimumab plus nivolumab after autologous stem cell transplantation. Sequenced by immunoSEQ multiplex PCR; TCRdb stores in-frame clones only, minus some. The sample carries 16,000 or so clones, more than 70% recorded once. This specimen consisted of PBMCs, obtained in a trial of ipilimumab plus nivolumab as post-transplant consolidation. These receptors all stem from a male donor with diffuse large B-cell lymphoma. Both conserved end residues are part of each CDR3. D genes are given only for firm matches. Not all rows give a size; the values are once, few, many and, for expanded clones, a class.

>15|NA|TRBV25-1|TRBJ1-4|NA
CASSEFRAREEKLFF
TGTGCCAGCAGTGAATTCAGGGCGAGGGAAGAAAAACTGTTTTTT
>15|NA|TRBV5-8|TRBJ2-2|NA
CASSLRGGNTGELFF
TGTGCCAGCAGTCTGAGAGGGGGGAACACCGGGGAGCTGTTTTTT
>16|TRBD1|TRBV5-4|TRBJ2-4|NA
CASSLGTGGNQNIQYF
TGTGCCAGCAGCTTGGGGACAGGGGGCAATCAAAACATTCAGTACTTC
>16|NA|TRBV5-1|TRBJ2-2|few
CASSLGRDQNTGELFF
TGCGCCAGCAGCTTGGGCAGGGATCAAAACACCGGGGAGCTGTTTTTT
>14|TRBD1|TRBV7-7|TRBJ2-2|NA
CASSSTGGTGELFF
TGTGCTAGCAGCTCGACAGGGGGCACCGGGGAGCTGTTTTTT
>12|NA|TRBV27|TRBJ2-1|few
CASSQGVNEQFF
TGTGCCAGCAGTCAGGGCGTCAATGAGCAGTTCTTC
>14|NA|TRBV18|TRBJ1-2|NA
CASSPGQGNYGYTF
TGTGCCAGCTCACCAGGGCAGGGGAACTATGGCTACACCTTC
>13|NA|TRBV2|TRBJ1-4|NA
CASSVSIGNGLFF
TGTGCCAGCAGTGTAAGCATAGGGAACGGACTGTTTTTT
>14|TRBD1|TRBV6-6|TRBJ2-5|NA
CASSGDRAPETQYF
TGTGCCAGCAGTGGTGACAGGGCCCCGGAGACCCAGTACTTC
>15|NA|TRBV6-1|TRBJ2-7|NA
CASSGEGDTAYEQYF
TGTGCCAGCAGCGGGGAAGGGGACACCGCGTACGAGCAGTACTTC
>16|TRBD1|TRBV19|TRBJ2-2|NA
CASTPPGQGDTGELFF
TGTGCCAGTACCCCCCCGGGACAGGGTGACACCGGGGAGCTGTTTTTT
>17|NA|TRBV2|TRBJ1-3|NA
CASSPGGHSPSGNTIYF
TGTGCCAGCAGCCCAGGAGGACATTCACCCTCTGGAAACACCATATATTTT
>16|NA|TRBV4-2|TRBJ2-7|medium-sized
CASSQALADSSYEQYF
TGTGCCAGCAGCCAAGCACTAGCTGATAGCTCCTACGAGCAGTACTTC
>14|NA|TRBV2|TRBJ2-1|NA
CASSEQGEGNEQFF
TGTGCCAGCAGTGAACAGGGTGAGGGCAATGAGCAGTTCTTC
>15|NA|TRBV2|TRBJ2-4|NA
CASSEAPRGVNIQYF
TGTGCCAGCAGTGAAGCGCCGCGGGGAGTAAACATTCAGTACTTC
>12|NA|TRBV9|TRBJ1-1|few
CASSVGEGEAFF
TGTGCCAGCAGCGTAGGCGAGGGGGAGGCTTTCTTT
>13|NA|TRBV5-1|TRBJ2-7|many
CASSLEPHYEQYF
TGCGCCAGCAGCTTGGAACCCCACTACGAGCAGTACTTC
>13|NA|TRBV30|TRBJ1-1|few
CAWSVVMREEAFF
TGTGCCTGGAGTGTAGTCATGAGGGAGGAAGCTTTCTTT
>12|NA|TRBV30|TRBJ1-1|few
CAWSLRQDPAFF
TGTGCCTGGAGTCTACGACAGGACCCGGCTTTCTTT
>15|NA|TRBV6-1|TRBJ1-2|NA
CASRQPGRTAYGYTF
TGTGCCAGCAGACAACCCGGCAGGACAGCTTATGGCTACACCTTC
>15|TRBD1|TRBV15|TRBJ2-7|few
CATSGGTGGSNEQYF
TGTGCCACCAGCGGGGGGACAGGGGGATCCAACGAGCAGTACTTC
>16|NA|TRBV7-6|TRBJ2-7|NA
CASSLDGRMIGYEQYF
TGTGCCAGCAGCTTAGATGGCAGGATGATAGGGTACGAGCAGTACTTC
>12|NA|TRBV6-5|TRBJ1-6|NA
CASSYSDSPLHF
TGTGCCAGCAGTTACTCGGATTCACCCCTCCACTTT
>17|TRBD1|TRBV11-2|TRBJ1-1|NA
CASSLHPRGLRSTEAFF
TGTGCCAGCAGCCTTCATCCCAGGGGGCTTCGGAGCACTGAAGCTTTCTTT
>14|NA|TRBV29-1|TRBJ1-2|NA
CSVDPLQGDYGYTF
TGCAGCGTTGACCCCCTACAGGGTGACTATGGCTACACCTTC